The rows below give T cell receptor beta chains drawn from one sample of a study of cytomegalovirus exposure and HLA in healthy donors. The protocol was immunoSEQ multiplex PCR, while the TCRdb copy is restricted to in-frame clones and leaves out a portion. This table holds around 200,000 clones, less than 80% found once. The source material was PBMCs. The receptors stem from a man in his forties in good health and CMV-seronegative. Both conserved end residues are part of each CDR3. The D gene is left open where the match is weak. A clone size is listed for some rows: how often the clone was seen (once, few, many), or a class if it is expanded.

few TRBJ2-1 TRBV7-2 TRBD2 TGTGCCAGCAGCTTAGGGGGGGGGAGCCGAAGTGAGCAGTTCTTC CASSLGGGSRSEQFF
- TRBJ2-2 TRBV6-5 TRBD1 TGTGCCAGCAGTTACTCGGCGGACAGGGCCGGGGAGCTGTTTTTT CASSYSADRAGELFF
- TRBJ1-2 TRBV19 TRBD1 TGTGCCAGTGGGGTTGGACAGGGGCGCATCCCTAACTATGGCTACACCTTC CASGVGQGRIPNYGYTF
- TRBJ2-7 TRBV7-8 TRBD2 TGTGCCAGCAGATTCAGCGGGGGTGTAGGTTACGAGCAGTACTTC CASRFSGGVGYEQYF
- TRBJ1-3 TRBV5-6 - TGTGCCAGCAGCTTCGTCGCTGGAAACACCATATATTTT CASSFVAGNTIYF
- TRBJ1-1 TRBV30 - TGTGCCTGGAGTTTCCAGGGGAACACTGAAGCTTTCTTT CAWSFQGNTEAFF
- TRBJ2-3 TRBV19 TRBD2 TGTGCCACCGGGACTAGCGGTGTGCCAGATACGCAGTATTTT CATGTSGVPDTQYF
few TRBJ2-1 TRBV15 - TGTGCCACCAGCAGAGATTTTCCTAGAGTGGATGAGCAGTTCTTC CATSRDFPRVDEQFF
- TRBJ2-3 TRBV5-1 TRBD2 TGCGCCAGCAGCTTGGATCGCGGGGGTGCAGATACGCAGTATTTT CASSLDRGGADTQYF
- TRBJ2-5 TRBV7-8 TRBD2 TGTGCCAGCAGCTTAGCCGGGGGGGCGGTAGAGACCCAGTACTTC CASSLAGGAVETQYF
- TRBJ1-2 TRBV6-5 - TGTGCCAGCAGGCGGGGACTTCAAAATGGCTACACCTTC CASRRGLQNGYTF
- TRBJ2-1 TRBV4-3 - TGCGCCAGCAGCCAAGACTCCCCGGGTGGTGCGGTGAGCTCCTACAATGAGCAGTTCTTC CASSQDSPGGAVSSYNEQFF
- TRBJ1-4 TRBV23-1 - TGCGCCAGCAGTCAACCGCGACAGGCTTCAACTAATGAAAAACTGTTTTTT CASSQPRQASTNEKLFF
- TRBJ2-5 TRBV9 - TGTGCCAGCAGCGTAGGGGCTAGCTCTGAGACCCAGTACTTC CASSVGASSETQYF
- TRBJ2-5 TRBV2 - TGTGCCAGCAGTGAAGCGGGGACTCATCAAGAGACCCAGTACTTC CASSEAGTHQETQYF
- TRBJ2-2 TRBV15 TRBD1 TGTGCCACCAGCACAAACTTGGGACAGAGAACCGGGGAGCTGTTTTTT CATSTNLGQRTGELFF
- TRBJ1-4 TRBV7-2 TRBD1 TGTGCCAGCAGCTTAGGGGACAGGGCTGGTGGAAAACTGTTTTTT CASSLGDRAGGKLFF
- TRBJ2-3 TRBV2 - TGTGCCAGCAGCTTACAGGAAGGGGATACGCAGTATTTT CASSLQEGDTQYF
- TRBJ2-7 TRBV4-2 - TGTGCCAGCAGACGAACCACGGGGAACTACGAGCAGTACTTC CASRRTTGNYEQYF
- TRBJ2-1 TRBV19 TRBD2 TGTGCCAGTAGTGCACCGGGACTAGCGGGAGTGAATGAGCAGTTCTTC CASSAPGLAGVNEQFF
- TRBJ2-3 TRBV15 TRBD2 TGTGCCACCAGTGCGGCTAGCGGAGACCTGGGCACAGATACGCAGTATTTT CATSAASGDLGTDTQYF
- TRBJ1-5 TRBV7-2 TRBD1 TGTGCCAGCAGCTCAGCCACAGGGGATCAGCCCCAGCATTTT CASSSATGDQPQHF
- TRBJ2-3 TRBV27 TRBD1 TGTGCCAGCAGTATCGACAGGGGGAGCACAGATACGCAGTATTTT CASSIDRGSTDTQYF
- TRBJ1-6 TRBV27 - TGTGCCAGCAGTTTATTAAATGGGGGGTCACCCCTCCACTTT CASSLLNGGSPLHF
- TRBJ2-5 TRBV11-2 TRBD2 TGTGCCAGCAGCTTAGTTCTAGCGGGAGAGACCCAGTACTTC CASSLVLAGETQYF
- TRBJ2-3 TRBV7-9 - TGTGCCAGCAGCTTGAGGGACTTTCCCACAGATACGCAGTATTTT CASSLRDFPTDTQYF
- TRBJ1-5 TRBV4-2 - TGTGCCAGCAGCCAATCCGTTAATAGCAATCAGCCCCAGCATTTT CASSQSVNSNQPQHF
- TRBJ1-3 TRBV19 - TGTGCCAGTAGAACAACTGGGGGGGAAGTCTCTGGAAACACCATATATTTT CASRTTGGEVSGNTIYF
few TRBJ2-7 TRBV6-1 TRBD2 TGTGCCAGCAGTGAACTCTCAAGCGGGAGGACCGAGCAGTACTTC CASSELSSGRTEQYF
- TRBJ2-1 TRBV6-5 TRBD2 TGTGCCAGCAGTAGACTAGCGAATGAGCAGTTCTTC CASSRLANEQFF
- TRBJ2-7 TRBV7-2 - TGTGCCAGCAGCCGTGGTGACAGGACCTACGAGCAGTACTTC CASSRGDRTYEQYF
- TRBJ2-7 TRBV29-1 TRBD2 TGCAGCGCAGCGACTAGCGGGGCCTCATCCGAGCAGTACTTC CSAATSGASSEQYF
few TRBJ2-5 TRBV5-8 - TGTGCCAGCAGCTTGGAAGACAGAAGGTCTAAAGAGACCCAGTACTTC CASSLEDRRSKETQYF
- TRBJ2-7 TRBV7-6 - TGTGCCAGCAGCTTAAGATCGTCGGGAGAAGGGTACGAGCAGTACTTC CASSLRSSGEGYEQYF
- TRBJ2-5 TRBV6-1 - TGTGCCAGCAGACAGGGTTTGCAAGAGACCCAGTACTTC CASRQGLQETQYF
- TRBJ2-7 TRBV5-4 TRBD2 TGTGCCAGCAGCTTAGGCGGGAGCTCCTACGAGCAGTACTTC CASSLGGSSYEQYF
few TRBJ2-3 TRBV6-1 TRBD2 TGTGCCAGCAGTGAAAGCGGGGGGAGCACAGATACGCAGTATTTT CASSESGGSTDTQYF
- TRBJ1-2 TRBV29-1 - TGCAGCGCCACGGGAGTTTCAAACTATGGCTACACCTTC CSATGVSNYGYTF
- TRBJ2-7 TRBV5-1 TRBD2 TGCGCCAGCAGCTTGGAGGGACTAGCGGCCCACTACGAGCAGTACTTC CASSLEGLAAHYEQYF
- TRBJ1-5 TRBV4-1 - TGCGCCAGCAGCCCGGGACTGGGCAATCAGTCCCAGCATTTT CASSPGLGNQSQHF
few TRBJ2-4 TRBV19 TRBD2 TGTGCCAGTAGCACCGGGACTAGCGGGGGGGGTTCATTAGCCAAAAACATTCAGTACTTC CASSTGTSGGGSLAKNIQYF
- TRBJ2-3 TRBV7-9 - TGTGCCAGCAGCTTAGAGGACAGTACAGATACGCAGTATTTT CASSLEDSTDTQYF
- TRBJ1-1 TRBV18 - TGTGCCAGCGAAAGTAGTCCGAACACTGAAGCTTTCTTT CASESSPNTEAFF
- TRBJ2-3 TRBV5-4 TRBD2 TGTGCCAGCAGCTCGGGAGGATCTATCCCAGATACGCAGTATTTT CASSSGGSIPDTQYF
- TRBJ2-2 TRBV7-8 - TGTGCCAGCAGCCTACCCAGGGCCGGGGAGCTGTTTTTT CASSLPRAGELFF
- TRBJ1-5 TRBV7-8 TRBD1 TGTGCCAGCAGCTTAGGGACAGGGGCGAGTCAGCCCCAGCATTTT CASSLGTGASQPQHF
few TRBJ1-4 TRBV5-6 - TGTGCCAGCAGCTTGAATCATCGTAGACTGTTTTTT CASSLNHRRLFF
- TRBJ1-2 TRBV6-1 TRBD1 TGTGCCAGCAGCCAATCGACAGGGGCCTATGGCTACACCTTC CASSQSTGAYGYTF
- TRBJ1-1 TRBV19 - TGTGCCAGTAGTATGGCGGGTAGGGAGAACACTGAAGCTTTCTTT CASSMAGRENTEAFF
- TRBJ1-5 TRBV4-1 TRBD1 TGCGCCAGCAGCCAAGGGGACAGACGGGATCAGCCCCAGCATTTT CASSQGDRRDQPQHF
- TRBJ2-1 TRBV27 - TGTGCCAGCAGTTTAACCGGGTCCTACAATGAGCAGTTCTTC CASSLTGSYNEQFF
- TRBJ2-3 TRBV25-1 - TGTGCCACTCAAGGGACATTCGGCACAGATACGCAGTATTTT CATQGTFGTDTQYF
few TRBJ1-4 TRBV5-1 TRBD1 TGCGCCAGCAGCCTAACCGGGACAGGGAATGAAAAACTGTTTTTT CASSLTGTGNEKLFF
- TRBJ2-1 TRBV6-6 - TGTGCCAGCAGTCCGACAGTCTACAATGAGCAGTTCTTC CASSPTVYNEQFF